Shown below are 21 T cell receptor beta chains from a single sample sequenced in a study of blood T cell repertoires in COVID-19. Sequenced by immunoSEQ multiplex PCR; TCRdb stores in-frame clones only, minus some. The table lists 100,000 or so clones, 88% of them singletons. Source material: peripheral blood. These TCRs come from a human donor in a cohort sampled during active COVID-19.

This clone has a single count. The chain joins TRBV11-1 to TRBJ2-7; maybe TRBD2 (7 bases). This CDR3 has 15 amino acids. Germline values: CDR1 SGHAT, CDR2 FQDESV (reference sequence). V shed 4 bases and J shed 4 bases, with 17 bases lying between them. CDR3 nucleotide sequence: TGTGCCAGCAGCTCAGGGGCGGGAGCGCAGTACGAGCAGTACTTC. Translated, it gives CASSSGAGAQYEQYF.

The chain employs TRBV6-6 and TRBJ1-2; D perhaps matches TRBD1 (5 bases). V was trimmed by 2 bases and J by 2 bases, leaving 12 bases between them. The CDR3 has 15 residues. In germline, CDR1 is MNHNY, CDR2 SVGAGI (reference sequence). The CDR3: CASSYVVPGNYGYTF. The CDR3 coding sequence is TGTGCCAGCAGTTACGTTGTCCCAGGGAACTATGGCTACACCTTC.

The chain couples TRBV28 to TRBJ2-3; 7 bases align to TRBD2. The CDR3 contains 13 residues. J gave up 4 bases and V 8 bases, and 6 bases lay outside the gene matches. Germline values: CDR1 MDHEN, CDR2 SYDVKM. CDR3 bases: TGTGCCAGCCGGTGGGGGGGAGCAGATACGCAGTATTTT. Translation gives CASRWGGADTQYF.

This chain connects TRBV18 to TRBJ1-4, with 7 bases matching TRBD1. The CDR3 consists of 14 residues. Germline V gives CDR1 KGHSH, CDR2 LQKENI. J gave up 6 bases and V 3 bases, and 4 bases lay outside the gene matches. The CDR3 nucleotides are TGTGCCAGCTCACCGAACAGGGGAGATGAAAAACTGTTTTTT. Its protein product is CASSPNRGDEKLFF. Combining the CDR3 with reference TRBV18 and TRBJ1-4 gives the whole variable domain NAGVMQNPRHLVRRRGQEARLRCSPMKGHSHVYWYRQLPEEGLKFMVYLQKENIIDESGMPKERFSAEFPKEGPSILRIQQVVRGDSAAYFCASSPNRGDEKLFFGSGTQLSVL.

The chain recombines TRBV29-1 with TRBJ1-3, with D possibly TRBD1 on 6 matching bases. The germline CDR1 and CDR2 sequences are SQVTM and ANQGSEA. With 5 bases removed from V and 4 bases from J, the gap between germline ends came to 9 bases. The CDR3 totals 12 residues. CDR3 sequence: CSVSTGGNTIYF. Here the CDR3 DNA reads TGCAGCGTTTCAACAGGGGGAAACACCATATATTTT.

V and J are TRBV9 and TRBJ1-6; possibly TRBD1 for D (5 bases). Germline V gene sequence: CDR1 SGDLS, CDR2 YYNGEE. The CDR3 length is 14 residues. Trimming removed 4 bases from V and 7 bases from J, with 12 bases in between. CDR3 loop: CASSPTGGNSPLHF. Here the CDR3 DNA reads TGTGCCAGCAGCCCAACCGGGGGGAATTCACCCCTCCACTTT.

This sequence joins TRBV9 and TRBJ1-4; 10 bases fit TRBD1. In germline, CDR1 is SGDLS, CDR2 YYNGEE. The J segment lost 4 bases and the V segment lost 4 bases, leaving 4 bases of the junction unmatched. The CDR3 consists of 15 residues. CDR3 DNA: TGTGCCAGCAGCTTCCGGACAGGGGGTAATGAAAAACTGTTTTTT. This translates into CASSFRTGGNEKLFF.

The CDR3 DNA sequence: TGTGCCTGGAGTGTACAAGCGGGAATTGTCTCTGGGGCCAACGTCCTGACTTTC. Translating gives CAWSVQAGIVSGANVLTF. The chain links TRBV30 to TRBJ2-6, with 7 positions matching TRBD2. Germline CDR1 reads GTSNPN; CDR2 reads SVGIG (reference sequence). V shed 0 bases and J 0 bases; nucleotides not matched to a gene: 8. This CDR3 spans 18 amino acids.

The CDR3 coding sequence is TGTGCCAGCAGTTCCTTCCTAGCGGACCGGAACGGGAGGATCTCCTACGAGCAGTACTTC. Translated, it gives CASSSFLADRNGRISYEQYF. This rearrangement joins TRBV28 to TRBJ2-7, with 7 bases that match TRBD2. With 4 bases clipped from V and 0 bases from J, the junction kept 21 bases outside the gene matches. Germline V gene sequence: CDR1 MDHEN, CDR2 SYDVKM. CDR3 size: 20 residues.

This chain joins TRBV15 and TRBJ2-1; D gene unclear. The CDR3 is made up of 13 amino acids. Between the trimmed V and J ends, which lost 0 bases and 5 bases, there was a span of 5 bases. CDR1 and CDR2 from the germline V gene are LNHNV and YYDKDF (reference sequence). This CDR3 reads CATSREYDNEQFF. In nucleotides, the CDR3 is TGTGCCACCAGCAGAGAGTATGACAATGAGCAGTTCTTC.

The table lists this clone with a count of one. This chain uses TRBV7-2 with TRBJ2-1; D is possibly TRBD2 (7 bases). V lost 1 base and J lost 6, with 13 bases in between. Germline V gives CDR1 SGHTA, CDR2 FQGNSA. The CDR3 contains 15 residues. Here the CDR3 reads CASSLGGGLGNEQFF. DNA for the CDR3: TGTGCCAGCAGCTTAGGGGGGGGCTTGGGCAATGAGCAGTTCTTC. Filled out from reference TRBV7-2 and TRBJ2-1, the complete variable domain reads GAGVSQSPSNKVTEKGKDVELRCDPISGHTALYWYRQSLGQGLEFLIYFQGNSAPDKSGLPSDRFSAERTGGSVSTLTIQRTQQEDSAVYLCASSLGGGLGNEQFFGPGTRLTVL.

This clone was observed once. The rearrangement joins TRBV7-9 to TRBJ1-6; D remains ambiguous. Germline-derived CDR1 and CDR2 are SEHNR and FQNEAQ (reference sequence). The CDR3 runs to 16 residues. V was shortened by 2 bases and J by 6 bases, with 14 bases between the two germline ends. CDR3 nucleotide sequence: TGTGCCAGCAGCTTATGGCTACAGAATTTTAATTCACCCCTCCACTTT. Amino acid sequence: CASSLWLQNFNSPLHF. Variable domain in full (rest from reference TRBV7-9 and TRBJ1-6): DTGVSQNPRHKITKRGQNVTFRCDPISEHNRLYWYRQTLGQGPEFLTYFQNEAQLEKSRLLSDRFSAERPKGSFSTLEIQRTEQGDSAMYLCASSLWLQNFNSPLHFGNGTRLTVT.

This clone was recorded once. Here the CDR3 reads CASSGPGTSGTEQFF. The CDR3 bases are TGTGCCAGCAGCGGGCCCGGGACTAGCGGGACTGAGCAGTTCTTC. The V call is TRBV9, the J call TRBJ2-1; 13 bases agree with TRBD2. The CDR3 length is 15 residues. Per germline, CDR1 SGDLS and CDR2 YYNGEE. Trimming removed 3 bases from V and 9 bases from J; junction bases left unmatched: 6.

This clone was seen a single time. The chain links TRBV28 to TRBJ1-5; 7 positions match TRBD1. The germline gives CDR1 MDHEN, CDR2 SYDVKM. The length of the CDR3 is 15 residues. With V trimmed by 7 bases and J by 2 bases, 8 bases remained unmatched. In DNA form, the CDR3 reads TGTGCCAGCACCGCCACAGGGGAGGGCAATCAGCCCCAGCATTTT. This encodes CASTATGEGNQPQHF. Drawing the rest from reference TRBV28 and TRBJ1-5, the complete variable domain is DVKVTQSSRYLVKRTGEKVFLECVQDMDHENMFWYRQDPGLGLRLIYFSYDVKMKEKGDIPEGYSVSREKKERFSLILESASTNQTSMYLCASTATGEGNQPQHFGDGTRLSIL.

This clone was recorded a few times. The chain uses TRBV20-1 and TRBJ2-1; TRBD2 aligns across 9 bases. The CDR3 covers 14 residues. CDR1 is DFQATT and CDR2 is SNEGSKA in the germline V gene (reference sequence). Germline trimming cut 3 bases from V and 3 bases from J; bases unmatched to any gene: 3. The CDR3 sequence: CSASEAGGYNEQFF. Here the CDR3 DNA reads TGCAGTGCTAGTGAAGCGGGAGGCTACAATGAGCAGTTCTTC.

For the CDR3, the DNA is TGTGCCAGCAGTAGGCGGGAGTACGGGGAGCTGTTTTTT. It specifies CASSRREYGELFF. This chain links TRBV27 with TRBJ2-2; 7 bases map to TRBD2. This CDR3 region has 13 residues. CDR1 is MNHEY, CDR2 SMNVEV, per germline (reference sequence). The ends lost 5 bases at V and 7 bases at J; junction bases unmatched: 4.

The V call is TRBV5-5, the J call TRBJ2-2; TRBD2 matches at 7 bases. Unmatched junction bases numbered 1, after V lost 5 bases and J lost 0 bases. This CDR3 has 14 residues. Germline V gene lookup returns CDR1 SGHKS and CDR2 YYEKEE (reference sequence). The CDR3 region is CASRGTTNTGELFF. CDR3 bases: TGTGCCAGCAGAGGGACTACGAACACCGGGGAGCTGTTTTTT.

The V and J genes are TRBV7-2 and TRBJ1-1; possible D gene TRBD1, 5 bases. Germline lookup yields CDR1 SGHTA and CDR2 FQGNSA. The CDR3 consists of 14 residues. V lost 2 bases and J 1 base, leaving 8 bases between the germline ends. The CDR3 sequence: CASSLIGGNTEAFF. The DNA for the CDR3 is TGTGCCAGCAGCTTAATCGGGGGGAACACTGAAGCTTTCTTT.

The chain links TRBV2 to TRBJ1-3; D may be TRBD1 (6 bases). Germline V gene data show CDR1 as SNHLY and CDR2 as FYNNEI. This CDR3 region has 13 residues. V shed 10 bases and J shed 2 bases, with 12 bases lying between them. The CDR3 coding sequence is TGTGCCACCAGATCAGGGGCTGGAAACACCATATATTTT. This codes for CATRSGAGNTIYF.

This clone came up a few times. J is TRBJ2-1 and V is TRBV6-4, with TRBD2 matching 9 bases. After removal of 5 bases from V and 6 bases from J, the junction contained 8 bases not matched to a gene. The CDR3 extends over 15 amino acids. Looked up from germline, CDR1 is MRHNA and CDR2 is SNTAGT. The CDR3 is CASSPSGIDFNEQFF. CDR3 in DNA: TGTGCCAGCAGTCCTAGCGGGATTGATTTCAATGAGCAGTTCTTC.

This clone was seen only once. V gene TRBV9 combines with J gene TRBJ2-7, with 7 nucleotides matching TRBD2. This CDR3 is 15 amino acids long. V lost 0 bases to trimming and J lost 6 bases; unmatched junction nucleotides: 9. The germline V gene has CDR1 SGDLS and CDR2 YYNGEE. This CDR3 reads CASSVEGGRGVEQYF. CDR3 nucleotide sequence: TGTGCCAGCAGCGTAGAGGGCGGGAGAGGGGTCGAGCAGTACTTC.